Listed here is a single T cell receptor beta chain. These data originate in a study of cytomegalovirus exposure and HLA in healthy donors. The V and J ends lost 3 bases and 4 bases, in that order; junction bases with no gene match: 5. This CDR3 has 15 residues. The V gene's germline CDR1 is SGHRS and CDR2 YFSETQ. Only in-frame clones appear in the TCRdb table, and some are missing; sequencing was by immunoSEQ multiplex PCR. The repertoire holds approximately 130,000 clones, with 70% to 90% as singletons. The sequenced sample consisted of PBMCs. The rearrangement links TRBV5-1 to TRBJ2-1; 9 nucleotides agree with TRBD1. This clonotype was sampled from a woman under 30 in good health and CMV-seronegative. CDR3 amino acids: CASSSGTGNYNEQFF. CDR3 nucleotide sequence: TGCGCCAGCAGCTCCGGGACAGGGAATTACAATGAGCAGTTCTTC. The full variable domain, rest sourced from reference TRBV5-1 and TRBJ2-1, is KAGVTQTPRYLIKTRGQQVTLSCSPISGHRSVSWYQQTPGQGLQFLFEYFSETQRNKGNFPGRFSGRQFSNSRSEMNVSTLELGDSALYLCASSSGTGNYNEQFFGPGTRLTVL.